The subject of this entry is one T cell receptor (beta chain). Its antigen is still unknown. This record comes from a study of cytomegalovirus exposure and HLA in healthy donors. Every donor was a healthy person donating bone marrow. CDR3 length equals 15 residues. Per the germline V gene, CDR1 is ENHRY and CDR2 is SYGVKD. Trimming removed 7 bases from V and 1 base from J, with 16 bases in between. The PCR ran on 60 Vbeta and 13 Jbeta primers. Sequencing used immunoSEQ multiplex PCR; TCRdb keeps in-frame clones, though not all of them. The data hold approximately 84,000 clones, with about 77% observed a single time. Findings and limits, study-wide: Reportedly, HLA-A and HLA-B alleles of most subjects were accurately predicted from TCR beta. In a later analysis, TCR beta V- and J-gene trimming showed a link to a missense DCLRE1C variant. In a later analysis, specific HLA alleles were associated with 15,000 or so TCR beta sequences at a 0.05 false discovery rate.

Material: PBMCs. The chain links TRBV10-3 to TRBJ1-2; a weak D match, TRBD1 (6 bases). This receptor was obtained from a male donor in good health and CMV-seropositive. CDR3 DNA: TGTGCCATCAACTCAGGGGATCTACTTAACTATGGCTACACCTTC. As protein: CAINSGDLLNYGYTF.